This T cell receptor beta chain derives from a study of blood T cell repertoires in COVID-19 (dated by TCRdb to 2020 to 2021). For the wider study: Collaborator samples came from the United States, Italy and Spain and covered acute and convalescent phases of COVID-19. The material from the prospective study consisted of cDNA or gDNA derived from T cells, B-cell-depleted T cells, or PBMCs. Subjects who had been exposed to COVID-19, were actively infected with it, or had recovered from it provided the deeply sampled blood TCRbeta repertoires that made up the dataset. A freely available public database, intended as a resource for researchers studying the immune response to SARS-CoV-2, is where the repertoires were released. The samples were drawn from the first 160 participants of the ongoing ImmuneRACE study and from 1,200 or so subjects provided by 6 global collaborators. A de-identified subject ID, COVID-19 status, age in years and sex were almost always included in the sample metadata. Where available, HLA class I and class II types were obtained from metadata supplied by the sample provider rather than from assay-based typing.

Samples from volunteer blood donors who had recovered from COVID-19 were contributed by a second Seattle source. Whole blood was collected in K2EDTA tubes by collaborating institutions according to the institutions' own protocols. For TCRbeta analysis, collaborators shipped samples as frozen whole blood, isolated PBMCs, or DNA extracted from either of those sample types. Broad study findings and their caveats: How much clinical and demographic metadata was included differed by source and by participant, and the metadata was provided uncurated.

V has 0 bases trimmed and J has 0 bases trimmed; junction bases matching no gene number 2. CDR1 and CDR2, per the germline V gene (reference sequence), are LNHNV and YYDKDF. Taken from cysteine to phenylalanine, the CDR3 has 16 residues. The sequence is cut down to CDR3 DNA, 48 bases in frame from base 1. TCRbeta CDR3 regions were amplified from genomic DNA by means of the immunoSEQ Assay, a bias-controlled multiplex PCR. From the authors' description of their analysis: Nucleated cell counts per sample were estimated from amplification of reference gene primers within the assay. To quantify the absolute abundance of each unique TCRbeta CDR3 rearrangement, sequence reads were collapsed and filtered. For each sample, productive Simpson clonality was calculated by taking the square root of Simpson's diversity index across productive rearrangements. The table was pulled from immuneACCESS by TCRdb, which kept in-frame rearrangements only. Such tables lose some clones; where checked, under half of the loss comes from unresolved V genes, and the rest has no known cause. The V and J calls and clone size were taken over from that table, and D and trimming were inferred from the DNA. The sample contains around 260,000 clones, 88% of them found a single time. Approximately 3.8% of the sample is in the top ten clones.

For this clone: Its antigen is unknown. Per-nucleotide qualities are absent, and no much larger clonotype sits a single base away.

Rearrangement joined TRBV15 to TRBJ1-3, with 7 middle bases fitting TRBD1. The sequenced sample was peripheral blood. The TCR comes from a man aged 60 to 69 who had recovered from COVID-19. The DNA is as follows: TGTGCCACCAGCAGAGATCGGGACAGCTCTGGAAACACCATATATTTT. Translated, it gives CATSRDRDSSGNTIYF. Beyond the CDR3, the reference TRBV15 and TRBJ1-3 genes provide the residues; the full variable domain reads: DAMVIQNPRYQVTQFGKPVTLSCSQTLNHNVMYWYQQKSSQAPKLLFHYYDKDFNNEADTPDNFQSRRPNTSFCFLDIRSPGLGDTAMYLCATSRDRDSSGNTIYFGEGSWLTVV.